The 13 T cell receptor beta chains below all came from one sample that was sequenced in a study of response to subunit inactivated influenza vaccine. TCRdb independently ran MiXCR on the RT-PCR reads; one entry per CDR3 protein. Of about 800,000 distinct CDR3 sequences detected, roughly 20% appear once; the ten largest clones hold 9.5% to 13%. The material was PBMCs from blood, obtained about 5 days after vaccination. The receptors were sampled from a man aged 50-60 years who received an inactivated influenza vaccine.

This clonotype was recorded many times. The V call is TRBV7-8, the J call TRBJ2-5; D not resolved. CDR1 and CDR2 from the germline V gene are SGHVS and FQNEAQ. V was trimmed by 9 bases and J by 5 bases, leaving 10 bases between them. The CDR3 runs to 11 residues. CDR3 amino acids: CASSAMETQYF. The CDR3 DNA reads as TGTGCCAGTAGTGCGATGGAGACCCAGTACTTC.

The chain combines TRBV10-3 with TRBJ2-2; 11 bases are shared with TRBD2. J was trimmed by 5 bases and V by 2 bases; bases with no gene match: 10. The CDR3 runs 18 residues. CDR1 and CDR2 (germline): ENHRY, SYGVKD. The CDR3 sequence is CAISELTSGRRKTGELFF. The CDR3, as DNA: TGTGCCATCAGTGAGCTCACTAGCGGGAGAAGGAAGACCGGGGAGCTGTTTTTT.

This chain links TRBV20-1 with TRBJ1-5, with no clear D. Germline V gene sequence: CDR1 DFQATT, CDR2 SNEGSKA (reference sequence). Deletions cut 3 bases from V and 2 bases from J, with 26 bases between. The CDR3 spans 19 residues. The CDR3 nucleotides are TGCAGTGCTAGCCCCCCCCTAGGACTTGCCAATTGGGGCAATCAGCCCCAGCATTTT. This encodes CSASPPLGLANWGNQPQHF.

This chain connects TRBV25-1 to TRBJ2-5; 8 bases line up with TRBD1. This CDR3 comprises 15 residues. With 2 bases clipped from V and 1 base from J, the junction kept 3 bases outside the gene matches. CDR1 MGHDK and CDR2 SYGVNS come from the germline V gene. The CDR3 sequence is CASSEPGQVQETQYF. CDR3 nucleotides: TGTGCCAGCAGTGAACCGGGACAGGTCCAAGAGACCCAGTACTTC.

This clonotype was seen a few times. The chain joins TRBV2 to TRBJ2-1, with a weak D call TRBD1 (7 bases). Germline V gene lookup returns CDR1 SNHLY and CDR2 FYNNEI. The CDR3 spans 17 residues. V lost 1 base and J 0 bases, leaving 13 bases between the germline ends. CDR3 region: CASSEEGAGFSYNEQFF. DNA of the CDR3: TGTGCCAGCAGTGAAGAGGGGGCGGGATTCTCCTACAATGAGCAGTTCTTC.

The V and J genes are TRBV5-1 and TRBJ2-1; 13 nucleotides agree with TRBD2. The CDR3 sequence is 16 residues long. Per germline, CDR1 SGHRS and CDR2 YFSETQ. V lost 2 bases and J lost 6; bases outside the gene matches: 5. CDR3 sequence (DNA): TGCGCCAGCAGCTTAACCGGGACTAGCGGGACCAATGAGCAGTTCTTC. Its translation: CASSLTGTSGTNEQFF.

The chain couples TRBV7-9 to TRBJ1-4; 9 nucleotides match TRBD1. The J segment lost 4 bases and the V segment lost 4 bases, leaving 7 bases of the junction unmatched. From germline, CDR1 is SEHNR and CDR2 FQNEAQ (reference sequence). CDR3 length: 16 amino acids. This CDR3 reads CASSSIQGADNEKLFF. DNA of the CDR3: TGTGCCAGCAGCTCTATACAGGGGGCGGATAATGAAAAACTGTTTTTT. The variable domain in full, completed from reference TRBV7-9 and TRBJ1-4, reads DTGVSQNPRHKITKRGQNVTFRCDPISEHNRLYWYRQTLGQGPEFLTYFQNEAQLEKSRLLSDRFSAERPKGSFSTLEIQRTEQGDSAMYLCASSSIQGADNEKLFFGSGTQLSVL.

This clonotype was counted between two and nine times. The chain recombines TRBV20-1 with TRBJ1-1; 10 bases align to TRBD1. This CDR3 comprises 13 residues. CDR1 is DFQATT, CDR2 SNEGSKA, per germline (reference sequence). The J segment lost 5 bases and the V segment lost 6 bases, leaving 6 bases of the junction unmatched. The CDR3 DNA reads TGCAGTGCCGCACTGGACAGGGGGACTGAAGCTTTCTTT. This encodes CSAALDRGTEAFF.

This clonotype was counted between two and nine times. This rearrangement joins TRBV7-2 to TRBJ2-1; 10 bases align to TRBD2. With 4 bases clipped from V and 5 bases from J, the junction kept 8 bases outside the gene matches. This CDR3 contains 16 residues. The germline gives CDR1 SGHTA, CDR2 FQGNSA. The CDR3 protein is CASSSSPTSGNNEQFF. The CDR3 DNA follows: TGTGCCAGCAGCTCAAGCCCCACTAGCGGGAACAATGAGCAGTTCTTC.

The chain has TRBV29-1 and TRBJ2-3; 10 bases align to TRBD1. Germline lookup yields CDR1 SQVTM and CDR2 ANQGSEA. After removal of 7 bases from V and 4 bases from J, the junction contained 11 bases not matched to a gene. The CDR3 covers 15 residues. The CDR3 sequence is CSGGLTGGRADTQYF. Written as DNA, the CDR3 is TGCAGCGGCGGACTGACAGGGGGCCGCGCAGATACGCAGTATTTT.

This sequence joins TRBV12-3 or TRBV12-4 and TRBJ2-3; D assignment may be TRBD1 or TRBD2 (5 bases each). This CDR3 has 15 residues. V was shortened by 5 bases and J by 5 bases, with 17 bases between the two germline ends. This chain's CDR3 is CASSAVRGALDTQYF. The CDR3 DNA is TGTGCCAGCAGTGCCGTTCGGGGCGCGTTAGATACGCAGTATTTT.

This clonotype appeared a few times. This chain links TRBV27 with TRBJ1-6; no clear D gene. Trimming removed 3 bases at V and 6 bases at J, with 6 bases between. This CDR3 has 13 residues. Germline V gene data show CDR1 as MNHEY and CDR2 as SMNVEV (reference sequence). The CDR3 spells CASSLGINSPLHF. The CDR3 DNA sequence: TGTGCCAGCAGTTTGGGGATTAATTCACCCCTCCACTTT.

This chain's CDR3 is CASSLEVGRFGYTF. The CDR3 nucleotides are TGTGCCAGCAGCTTAGAAGTAGGCCGGTTCGGCTACACCTTC. The chain carries TRBV7-2 and TRBJ1-2, with D unclear. Germline CDR1 is SGHTA and CDR2 is FQGNSA. V dropped 1 base and J dropped 8 bases, with 14 bases sitting between them. This CDR3 has 14 amino acids.